This T cell receptor (beta chain) is drawn from a study of Ad26.COV2.S vaccination and SARS-CoV-2 variants. As concerns this clone: Its antigen remains unknown.

Germline V gene lookup returns CDR1 ENHRY and CDR2 SYGVKD. This CDR3 is 14 amino acids long. Trimming removed 3 bases from V and 1 base from J, with 9 bases in between. Broader study findings: The TCR breadth and depth analyses may have produced an underestimate of total T cell responses. The study found higher spike-specific TCR breadth in vaccine than placebo recipients. Post-vaccination breadth of spike-specific CD8+ and CD4+ T cell responses was reportedly substantial.

Treatment described: about 20 received Ad26.COV2.S at low or high dose, single or two shots; 5 received placebo; per-sample allocation not given. Each sample was drawn 63 days after the first injection (of vaccine or placebo). An Ad26 vector expressing Wuhan-strain SARS-CoV-2 spike served as the vaccine. Here immunoSEQ multiplex PCR was the method, and the copy in TCRdb shows in-frame clones only, minus some. Altogether hundreds of thousands of clones are present, 83% being singletons, with the ten largest covering around 7.4%. The rearrangement joins TRBV10-3 to TRBJ2-5; D is possibly TRBD2 (5 bases). This TCR came from a person aged 18-60 years who received the Ad26.COV2.S COVID-19 vaccine or a placebo. The specimen comprised peripheral blood, sampled in a trial of Ad26.COV2.S vaccine versus placebo. The CDR3 here is CAISEALAQETQYF. CDR3 nucleotides: TGTGCCATCAGTGAAGCCCTAGCCCAAGAGACCCAGTACTTC.